These 21 T cell receptor beta chains share one sample of origin, sequenced in a study of control samples from healthy donors and cancer patients. Produced via immunoSEQ multiplex PCR; TCRdb's table is partial and in-frame only. The specimen's table records 150,000 to 200,000 clones. What was sequenced was blood. The receptor set was obtained from a woman aged 25 to 39 in good health.

V and J are TRBV10-3 and TRBJ2-5, with 7 bases aligning to TRBD2. The germline V gene encodes CDR1 ENHRY and CDR2 SYGVKD. This CDR3 is 13 amino acids long. Trimming took 8 bases from V and 3 from J; bases not matched to a gene: 6. The CDR3 here is CAIGPSGKETQYF. The CDR3 DNA reads TGTGCCATCGGGCCCAGCGGGAAAGAGACCCAGTACTTC.

The CDR3 sequence: CASRTGGLGTEAFF. CDR3 in DNA: TGTGCCAGCAGAACAGGGGGCCTGGGCACTGAAGCTTTCTTT. The chain links TRBV27 to TRBJ1-1, with 9 bases identical to TRBD1. The CDR3 spans 14 residues. Germline V CDR1 and CDR2: MNHEY, SMNVEV (reference sequence). The junction had 6 bases not matched to a gene; V was cut back by 6 bases and J by 4 bases.

This chain links TRBV11-2 with TRBJ1-1; 9 bases map to TRBD1. CDR3 size: 17 residues. Germline CDR1 is SGHAT and CDR2 is FQNNGV. With V trimmed by 5 bases and J by 1 base, 11 bases remained unmatched. CDR3 DNA: TGTGCCAGCAGCCTCGCCCCCGGGACAGGGAGGAACACTGAAGCTTTCTTT. Translating gives CASSLAPGTGRNTEAFF.

The CDR3 spells CASSHGDMNTEAFF. CDR3 DNA: TGTGCCAGCTCACACGGGGACATGAACACTGAAGCTTTCTTT. The chain recombines TRBV18 with TRBJ1-1; D possibly corresponds to TRBD1 (6 bases). V lost 4 bases and J 0 bases, leaving 9 bases between the germline ends. Germline CDR1 is KGHSH and CDR2 is LQKENI. This CDR3 is 14 amino acids long. Full variable domain (missing parts from reference TRBV18 and TRBJ1-1): NAGVMQNPRHLVRRRGQEARLRCSPMKGHSHVYWYRQLPEEGLKFMVYLQKENIIDESGMPKERFSAEFPKEGPSILRIQQVVRGDSAAYFCASSHGDMNTEAFFGQGTRLTVV.

V is TRBV18 and J is TRBJ1-1; 9 bases agree with TRBD1. The V and J ends lost 4 bases and 1 base, in that order; junction bases with no gene match: 7. CDR3 size: 16 residues. Germline V gene sequence: CDR1 KGHSH, CDR2 LQKENI. The CDR3 nucleotides are TGTGCCAGCTCACTGGGACAGGGCTACAAGAACACTGAAGCTTTCTTT. It translates to CASSLGQGYKNTEAFF.

The CDR3 reads CASSEAGSIYSNQPQHF. DNA for the CDR3: TGTGCCAGCAGTGAAGCGGGAAGCATTTATAGCAATCAGCCCCAGCATTTT. The V call is TRBV6-1, the J call TRBJ1-5; no clear D gene. Germline values: CDR1 MNHNS, CDR2 SASEGT. The germline V and J ends were trimmed by 0 bases and 0 bases, with 12 bases remaining between them. The CDR3 spans 17 residues.

The CDR3: CASSGTAAREETQYF. DNA for the CDR3: TGTGCCAGCAGTGGGACAGCGGCGAGGGAAGAGACCCAGTACTTC. The V gene is TRBV28, the J gene TRBJ2-5, with TRBD1 matching over 7 bases. The germline V gene encodes CDR1 MDHEN and CDR2 SYDVKM. This CDR3 contains 15 residues. The V gene end was trimmed by 5 bases and the J gene end by 3 bases; junction bases not matched to a gene: 9.

The V call is TRBV2, the J call TRBJ2-5; D is perhaps TRBD1 or TRBD2 (5 bases each). CDR3 size: 16 residues. Trimming cost V 5 bases and J 5 bases, with 21 bases left between them. The germline gives CDR1 SNHLY, CDR2 FYNNEI. This CDR3 reads CASSFLLSRDGETQYF. The CDR3 DNA sequence: TGTGCCAGCAGTTTTCTCTTGTCGAGGGACGGCGAGACCCAGTACTTC.

The chain employs TRBV5-1 and TRBJ1-4; the D gene is possibly TRBD1 (6 bases). This CDR3 is 15 amino acids long. The V and J ends lost 2 bases and 3 bases respectively, with 11 bases between them. Germline V gene lookup returns CDR1 SGHRS and CDR2 YFSETQ. For the CDR3, the DNA is TGCGCCAGCAGCTTCCGGGGGGGCTCTAATGAAAAACTGTTTTTT. This translates into CASSFRGGSNEKLFF.

This sequence joins TRBV30 and TRBJ1-1; the D gene is possibly TRBD1 (6 bases). Germline V gene lookup returns CDR1 GTSNPN and CDR2 SVGIG (reference sequence). The CDR3 totals 14 residues. Trimming left V 1 base short and J 5 bases short, with 14 bases between. The CDR3 region is CAWSGVGGRTEAFF. For the CDR3, the DNA is TGTGCCTGGAGTGGGGTAGGGGGAAGAACTGAAGCTTTCTTT.

V usage is TRBV9 and J usage is TRBJ1-2; 9 positions agree with TRBD1. The germline V gene encodes CDR1 SGDLS and CDR2 YYNGEE. Trimming removed 6 bases from V and 3 bases from J; junction bases left unmatched: 6. The length of the CDR3 is 14 residues. The CDR3 reads CASTPGQGDYGYTF. Written as DNA, the CDR3 is TGTGCCAGCACCCCGGGACAGGGAGACTATGGCTACACCTTC.

The chain is built from TRBV4-2 and TRBJ1-3; D is perhaps TRBD1 (6 bases). Germline values: CDR1 LGHNA, CDR2 YNFKEQ. The CDR3 length is 17 residues. Trimming took 2 bases from V and 0 from J, leaving 14 bases between them. The CDR3 reads CASSQWTALTSGNTIYF. The CDR3, as DNA: TGTGCCAGCAGCCAATGGACAGCGCTTACCTCTGGAAACACCATATATTTT.

The chain has TRBV19 and TRBJ1-1; D may be TRBD1 (5 bases). This CDR3 is 13 amino acids long. CDR1 and CDR2 (germline): LNHDA, SQIVND (reference sequence). Between the trimmed V and J ends, which lost 5 bases and 6 bases, there was a span of 13 bases. CDR3 bases: TGTGCCAGTAGTTTCAGACAGAAGGCTGAAGCTTTCTTT. It specifies CASSFRQKAEAFF.

The chain links TRBV5-1 to TRBJ2-1; weak D call: TRBD2 (5 bases). Germline V gene lookup returns CDR1 SGHRS and CDR2 YFSETQ. CDR3 length: 13 residues. Trimming removed 0 bases at V and 8 bases at J, with 9 bases between. The CDR3 nucleotides are TGCGCCAGCAGCTTGGCGGGGATCGATGAGCAGTTCTTC. Translated, it gives CASSLAGIDEQFF.

J is TRBJ1-6 and V is TRBV7-9; 7 nucleotides agree with TRBD1. V trimming: 0 bases; J trimming: 8 bases; junction bases outside the gene matches: 4. CDR3 length: 15 residues. Germline V gene data show CDR1 as SEHNR and CDR2 as FQNEAQ (reference sequence). The CDR3 is CASSLAWGTDSPLHF. CDR3 nucleotide sequence: TGTGCCAGCAGCTTAGCGTGGGGGACAGATTCACCCCTCCACTTT.

This chain uses TRBV7-9 with TRBJ1-2; 8 nucleotides align to TRBD1. This CDR3 is built from 13 residues. Germline V gene lookup returns CDR1 SEHNR and CDR2 FQNEAQ (reference sequence). V lost 6 bases and J lost 6; bases outside the gene matches: 6. CDR3 region: CASSHDRGDGYTF. CDR3 in DNA: TGTGCCAGCAGTCACGACAGGGGTGATGGCTACACCTTC.

The chain uses TRBV19 and TRBJ2-3; TRBD2 aligns across 11 bases. Germline V gives CDR1 LNHDA, CDR2 SQIVND (reference sequence). The ends lost 5 bases at V and 10 bases at J; junction bases unmatched: 5. This CDR3 spans 13 amino acids. The DNA of the CDR3 is TGTGCCAGTAGTCCCGGGACTAGCGGCCCGCAGTATTTT. It is translated as CASSPGTSGPQYF. Full variable domain (outside the CDR3, taken from reference TRBV19 and TRBJ2-3): DGGITQSPKYLFRKEGQNVTLSCEQNLNHDAMYWYRQDPGQGLRLIYYSQIVNDFQKGDIAEGYSVSREKKESFPLTVTSAQKNPTAFYLCASSPGTSGPQYFGPGTRLTVL.

V is TRBV7-9 and J is TRBJ2-1, with 9 nucleotides matching TRBD2. CDR1 and CDR2 from the germline V gene are SEHNR and FQNEAQ (reference sequence). The V gene end was trimmed by 2 bases and the J gene end by 8 bases; junction bases not matched to a gene: 10. CDR3 size: 16 residues. CDR3 DNA: TGTGCCAGCAGCTTAAAAATAGCGGGGGATAGTCATGAGCAGTTCTTC. It translates to CASSLKIAGDSHEQFF.

The chain has TRBV5-1 and TRBJ1-2; D gene ambiguous. V was pared by 6 bases and J by 4 bases, with 25 bases between. The CDR3 is made up of 17 amino acids. CDR1 and CDR2 (germline): SGHRS, YFSETQ. In nucleotides, the CDR3 is TGCGCCAGCAAGAAGGGTCGGGAGGAAGGCGGAGGCTATGGCTACACCTTC. It encodes CASKKGREEGGGYGYTF.

The gene calls are TRBV12-3 or TRBV12-4 and TRBJ1-2; the D gene is possibly TRBD1 (5 bases). The CDR3 runs 12 residues. The ends were cut back, 6 bases at V and 12 bases at J, with 17 bases in the middle. This chain's CDR3 is CASRGRGPNDTF. As DNA, the CDR3 is TGTGCCAGCAGGGGACGGGGCCCAAATGACACCTTC.

The rearrangement uses TRBV25-1 and TRBJ1-1; possible D gene TRBD1, 5 bases. From germline, CDR1 is MGHDK and CDR2 SYGVNS. V lost 3 bases to trimming and J lost 3 bases, with 17 bases between them. The CDR3 has 16 residues. The CDR3 reads CASSDPRQMRDTEAFF. In nucleotides, the CDR3 is TGTGCCAGCAGTGACCCACGACAGATGCGGGACACTGAAGCTTTCTTT.